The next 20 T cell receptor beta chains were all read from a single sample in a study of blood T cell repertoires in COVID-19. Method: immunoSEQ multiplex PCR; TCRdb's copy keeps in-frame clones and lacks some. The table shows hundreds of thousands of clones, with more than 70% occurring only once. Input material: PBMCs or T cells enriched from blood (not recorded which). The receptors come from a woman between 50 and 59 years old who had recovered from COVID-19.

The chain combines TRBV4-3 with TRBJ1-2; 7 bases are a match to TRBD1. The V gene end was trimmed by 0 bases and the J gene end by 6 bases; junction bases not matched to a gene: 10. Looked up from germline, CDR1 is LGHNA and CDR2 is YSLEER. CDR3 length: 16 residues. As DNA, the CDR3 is TGCGCCAGCAGCCAAGACGGGTGGGGCAGGGGGAATGGCTACACCTTC. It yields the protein CASSQDGWGRGNGYTF.

CDR3 region: CASSKGGRGTEAFF. The CDR3 nucleotides read TGTGCCAGTAGTAAGGGGGGGCGAGGAACTGAAGCTTTCTTT. The chain combines TRBV19 with TRBJ1-1; D may be TRBD1 (6 bases). The germline CDR1 and CDR2 sequences are LNHDA and SQIVND (reference sequence). With 4 bases removed from V and 5 bases from J, the gap between germline ends came to 14 bases. The CDR3 loop spans 14 amino acids.

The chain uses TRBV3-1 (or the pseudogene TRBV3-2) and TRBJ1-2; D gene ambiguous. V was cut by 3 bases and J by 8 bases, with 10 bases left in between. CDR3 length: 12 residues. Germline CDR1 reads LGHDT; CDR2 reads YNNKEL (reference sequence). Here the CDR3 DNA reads TGTGCCAGCAGCCAGGTGGCAGGCGGCTACACCTTC. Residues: CASSQVAGGYTF.

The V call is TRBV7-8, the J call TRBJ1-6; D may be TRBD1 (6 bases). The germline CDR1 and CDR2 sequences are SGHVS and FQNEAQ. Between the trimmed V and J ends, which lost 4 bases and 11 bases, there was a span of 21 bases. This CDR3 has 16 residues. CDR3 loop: CASSSPAGALTAPLHF. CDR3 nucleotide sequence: TGTGCCAGCAGCTCACCAGCGGGGGCGTTGACGGCACCCCTCCACTTT. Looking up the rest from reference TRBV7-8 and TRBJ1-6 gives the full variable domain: GAGVSQSPRYKVAKRGQDVALRCDPISGHVSLFWYQQALGQGPEFLTYFQNEAQLDKSGLPSDRFFAERPEGSVSTLKIQRTQQEDSAVYLCASSSPAGALTAPLHFGNGTRLTVT.

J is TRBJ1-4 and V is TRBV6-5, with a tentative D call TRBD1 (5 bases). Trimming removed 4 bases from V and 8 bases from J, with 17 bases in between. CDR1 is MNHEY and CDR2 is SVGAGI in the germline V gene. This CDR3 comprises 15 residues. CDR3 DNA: TGTGCCAGCAGTTTGGGATTGGGGAGGGGCGAAAAACTGTTTTTT. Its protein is CASSLGLGRGEKLFF.

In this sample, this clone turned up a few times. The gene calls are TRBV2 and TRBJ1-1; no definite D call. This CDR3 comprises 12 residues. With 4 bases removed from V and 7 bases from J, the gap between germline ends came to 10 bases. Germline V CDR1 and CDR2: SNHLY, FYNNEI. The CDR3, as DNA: TGTGCCAGCAGTGCCCTATTCCGTGAAGCTTTCTTT. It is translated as CASSALFREAFF.

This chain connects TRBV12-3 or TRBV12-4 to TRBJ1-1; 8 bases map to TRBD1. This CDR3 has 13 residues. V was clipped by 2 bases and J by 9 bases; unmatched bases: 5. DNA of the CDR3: TGTGCCAGCAGTTTAAAGGCAGGGGGCAAAGCTTTCTTT. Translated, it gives CASSLKAGGKAFF.

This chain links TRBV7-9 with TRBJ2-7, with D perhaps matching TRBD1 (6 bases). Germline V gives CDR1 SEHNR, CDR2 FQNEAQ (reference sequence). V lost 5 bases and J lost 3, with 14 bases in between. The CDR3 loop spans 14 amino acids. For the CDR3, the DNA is TGTGCCAGCAGCCCACCAGGGGCCCTCTACGAGCAGTACTTC. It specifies CASSPPGALYEQYF.

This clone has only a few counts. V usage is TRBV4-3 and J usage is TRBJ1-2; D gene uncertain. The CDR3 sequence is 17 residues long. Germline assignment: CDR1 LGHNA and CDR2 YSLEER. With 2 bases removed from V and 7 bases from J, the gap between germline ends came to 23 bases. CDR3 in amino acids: CASSQHPRELNLCGYTF. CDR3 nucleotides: TGCGCCAGCAGCCAACACCCAAGGGAGTTGAACCTATGTGGCTACACCTTC.

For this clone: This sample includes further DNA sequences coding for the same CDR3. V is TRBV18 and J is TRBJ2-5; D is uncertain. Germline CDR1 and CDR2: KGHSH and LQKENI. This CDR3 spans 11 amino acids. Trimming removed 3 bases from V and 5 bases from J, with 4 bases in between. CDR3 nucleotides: TGTGCCAGCTCACCGAGTGAGACCCAGTACTTC. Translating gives CASSPSETQYF.

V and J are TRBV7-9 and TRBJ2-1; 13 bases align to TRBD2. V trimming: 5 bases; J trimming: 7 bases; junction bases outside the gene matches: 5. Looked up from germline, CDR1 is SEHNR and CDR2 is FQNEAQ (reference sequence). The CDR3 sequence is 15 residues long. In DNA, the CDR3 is TGTGCCAGCAGCGCGCGGACTAGCGGGAGAAATGAGCAGTTCTTC. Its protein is CASSARTSGRNEQFF. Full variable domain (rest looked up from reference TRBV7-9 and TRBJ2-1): DTGVSQNPRHKITKRGQNVTFRCDPISEHNRLYWYRQTLGQGPEFLTYFQNEAQLEKSRLLSDRFSAERPKGSFSTLEIQRTEQGDSAMYLCASSARTSGRNEQFFGPGTRLTVL.

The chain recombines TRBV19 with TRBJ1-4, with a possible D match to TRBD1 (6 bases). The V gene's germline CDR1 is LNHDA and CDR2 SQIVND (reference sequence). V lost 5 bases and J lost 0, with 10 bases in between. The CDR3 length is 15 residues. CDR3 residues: CASSEQGATNEKLFF. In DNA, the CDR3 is TGTGCCAGTAGTGAACAGGGTGCAACTAATGAAAAACTGTTTTTT.

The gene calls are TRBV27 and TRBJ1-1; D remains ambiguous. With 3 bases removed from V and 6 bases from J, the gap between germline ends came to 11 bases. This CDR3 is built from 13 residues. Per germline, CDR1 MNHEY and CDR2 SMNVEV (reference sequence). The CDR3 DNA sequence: TGTGCCAGCAGTTTTCGGGGTCAATCTGAAGCTTTCTTT. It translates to CASSFRGQSEAFF.

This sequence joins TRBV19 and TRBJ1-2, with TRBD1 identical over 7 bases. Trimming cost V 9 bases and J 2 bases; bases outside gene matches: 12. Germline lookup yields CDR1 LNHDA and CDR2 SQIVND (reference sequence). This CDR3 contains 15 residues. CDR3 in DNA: TGTGCCAGCATGACGACCGGGACAGCGAACTATGGCTACACCTTC. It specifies CASMTTGTANYGYTF.

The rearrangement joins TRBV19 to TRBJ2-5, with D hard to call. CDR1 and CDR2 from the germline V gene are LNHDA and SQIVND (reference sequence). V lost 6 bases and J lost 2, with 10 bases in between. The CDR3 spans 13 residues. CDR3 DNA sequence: TGTGCCAGTAGATTCTCGGTACAAGAGACCCAGTACTTC. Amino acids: CASRFSVQETQYF. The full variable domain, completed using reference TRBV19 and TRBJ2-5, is DGGITQSPKYLFRKEGQNVTLSCEQNLNHDAMYWYRQDPGQGLRLIYYSQIVNDFQKGDIAEGYSVSREKKESFPLTVTSAQKNPTAFYLCASRFSVQETQYFGPGTRLLVL.

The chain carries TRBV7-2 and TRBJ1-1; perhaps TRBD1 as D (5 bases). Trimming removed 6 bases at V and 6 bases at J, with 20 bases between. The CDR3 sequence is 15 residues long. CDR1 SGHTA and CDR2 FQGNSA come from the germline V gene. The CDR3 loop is CASRSAPVSGAEAFF. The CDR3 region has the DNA TGTGCCAGCAGGTCCGCCCCCGTTTCGGGGGCTGAAGCTTTCTTT.

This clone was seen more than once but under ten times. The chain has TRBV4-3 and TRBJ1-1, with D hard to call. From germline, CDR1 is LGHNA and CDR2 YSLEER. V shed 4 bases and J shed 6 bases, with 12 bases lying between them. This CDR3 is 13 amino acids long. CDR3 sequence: CASSPRRGAEAFF. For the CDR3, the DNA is TGCGCCAGCAGCCCCCGACGCGGGGCTGAAGCTTTCTTT.

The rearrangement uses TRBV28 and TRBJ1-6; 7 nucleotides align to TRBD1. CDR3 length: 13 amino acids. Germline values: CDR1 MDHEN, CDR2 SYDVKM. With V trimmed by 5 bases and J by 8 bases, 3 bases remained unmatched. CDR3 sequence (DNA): TGTGCCAGCAGTAGGGACAGAGATTCACCCCTCCACTTT. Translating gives CASSRDRDSPLHF.

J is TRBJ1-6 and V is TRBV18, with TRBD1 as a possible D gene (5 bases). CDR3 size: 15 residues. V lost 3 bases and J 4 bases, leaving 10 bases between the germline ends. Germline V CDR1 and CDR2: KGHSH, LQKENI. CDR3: CASSPAGDYNSPLHF. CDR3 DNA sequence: TGTGCCAGCTCACCGGCGGGGGATTATAATTCACCCCTCCACTTT. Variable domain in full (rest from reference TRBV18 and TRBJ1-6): NAGVMQNPRHLVRRRGQEARLRCSPMKGHSHVYWYRQLPEEGLKFMVYLQKENIIDESGMPKERFSAEFPKEGPSILRIQQVVRGDSAAYFCASSPAGDYNSPLHFGNGTRLTVT.

The CDR3 here is CASSLAGNAYGYTF. CDR3 DNA sequence: TGTGCCAGTAGTTTGGCCGGGAACGCCTATGGCTACACCTTC. The V call is TRBV19, the J call TRBJ1-2; D is undetermined. Trimming removed 5 bases from V and 4 bases from J, with 14 bases in between. The CDR3 runs 14 residues. Per the germline V gene, CDR1 is LNHDA and CDR2 is SQIVND (reference sequence).